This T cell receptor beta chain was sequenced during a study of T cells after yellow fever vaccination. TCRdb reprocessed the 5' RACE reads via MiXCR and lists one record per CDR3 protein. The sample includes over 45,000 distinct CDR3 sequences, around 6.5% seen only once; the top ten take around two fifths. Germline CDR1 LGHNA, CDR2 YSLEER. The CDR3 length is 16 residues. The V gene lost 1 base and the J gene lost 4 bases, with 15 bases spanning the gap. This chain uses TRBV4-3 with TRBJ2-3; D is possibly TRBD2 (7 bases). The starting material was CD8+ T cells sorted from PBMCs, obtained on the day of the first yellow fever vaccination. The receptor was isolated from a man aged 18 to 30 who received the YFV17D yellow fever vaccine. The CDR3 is CASSQAGGVISDTQYF. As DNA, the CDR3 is TGCGCCAGCAGCCAAGCGGGGGGCGTGATATCAGATACGCAGTATTTT.